This T cell receptor beta chain was documented in a study of blood T cell repertoires in COVID-19. The data were produced by immunoSEQ multiplex PCR, yet TCRdb's version contains in-frame clones alone and is incomplete. The sample shows about 480,000 clones, approximately 88% of them seen only once. This clonotype was sampled from a middle-aged woman who had recovered from COVID-19. Sequencing was done on a sample of PBMCs or T cells enriched from blood (not recorded which).

This CDR3 reads CASSLDGRGSYNEQFF. As DNA, the CDR3 is TGCGCCAGCAGCTTGGACGGCAGGGGTTCCTACAATGAGCAGTTCTTC. The V gene is TRBV5-1, the J gene TRBJ2-1; tentative D call: TRBD1 (6 bases). Germline V CDR1 and CDR2: SGHRS, YFSETQ. Trimming shortened V by 0 bases and J by 1 base, and 11 bases separated the two germline ends. The CDR3 consists of 16 residues.